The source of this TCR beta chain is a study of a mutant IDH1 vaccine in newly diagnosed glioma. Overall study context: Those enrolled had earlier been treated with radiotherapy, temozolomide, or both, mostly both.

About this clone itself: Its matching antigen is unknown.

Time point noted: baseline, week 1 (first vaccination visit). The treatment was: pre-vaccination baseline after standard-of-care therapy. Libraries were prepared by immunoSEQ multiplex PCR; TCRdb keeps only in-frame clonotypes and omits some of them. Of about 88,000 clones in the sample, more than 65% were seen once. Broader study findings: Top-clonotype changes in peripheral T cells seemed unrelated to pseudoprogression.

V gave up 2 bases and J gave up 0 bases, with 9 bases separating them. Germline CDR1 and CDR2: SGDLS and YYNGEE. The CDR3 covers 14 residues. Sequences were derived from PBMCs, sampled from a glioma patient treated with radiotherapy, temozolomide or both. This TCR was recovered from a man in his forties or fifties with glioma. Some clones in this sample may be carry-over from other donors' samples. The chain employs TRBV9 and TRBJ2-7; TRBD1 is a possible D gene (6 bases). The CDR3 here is CASSVRGYSYEQYF. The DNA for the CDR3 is TGTGCCAGCAGCGTGAGGGGGTACTCCTACGAGCAGTACTTC. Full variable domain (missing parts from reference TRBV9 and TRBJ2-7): DSGVTQTPKHLITATGQRVTLRCSPRSGDLSVYWYQQSLDQGLQFLIQYYNGEERAKGNILERFSAQQFPDLHSELNLSSLELGDSALYFCASSVRGYSYEQYFGPGTRLTVT.